This T cell receptor (beta chain) was captured in a study of tumor and adjacent non-tumor tissue in lung cancer. Study summary: Stage I to III disease affected approximately 11 men and several women aged roughly 30 to 80. Regarding the study as a whole: TCR diversity was significantly greater in tumor than normal lung tissue.

This sample's RNA came from whole unsorted tissue. Newly diagnosed lung cancer patients had thoracic surgery in China, August–November 2014, without prior chemotherapy. TCRbeta libraries were built with three rounds of nested PCR, modified from ARM-PCR. TCRdb ran MiXCR on the multiplex PCR reads and lists one entry per CDR3 protein. The sample lists 75,000 to 95,000 distinct CDR3 sequences, over 55% occurring once. The V and J ends lost 4 bases and 3 bases respectively, with 13 bases between them. The CDR3 is 14 residues long. CDR1 is SGHRS and CDR2 is YFSETQ in the germline V gene. Note on this clonotype: What it binds is unknown.

The sequencing sample was made of lung tumor tissue. The sequence came from a woman between 40 and 55 years old with non-small cell lung cancer. The V gene is TRBV5-1, the J gene TRBJ1-1; D unresolved. The CDR3 DNA reads as TGCGCCAGCAGCATTGTCCCTCGGGACACTGAAGCTTTCTTT. Protein: CASSIVPRDTEAFF.